Listed below are T cell receptor beta chains from one sample, sequenced in a study of Graves' ophthalmopathy and Graves' hyperthyroidism. TCRdb re-analysed the multiplex PCR reads in MiXCR, keeping a single row per CDR3 protein. The repertoire includes about 400,000 distinct CDR3 sequences, 15% to 20% of them detected once, and around 1.4% sits in the top ten. The material sequenced was peripheral blood. These receptors were collected from a woman younger than 30 with Graves' ophthalmopathy. The CDR3 runs from the conserved cysteine through the conserved F or W. The D gene is left open where the match is weak. The size field is filled for only some rows; it gives once, few, many or a size class.

V: TRBV27
D: .
J: TRBJ2-7
length: 16
size: many
DNA: TGTGCCAGCAGTTTAAATCTTCAGGTGACTGCCTACGAGCAGTACTTC
CDR3: CASSLNLQVTAYEQYF

V: TRBV11-2
D: .
J: TRBJ1-1
length: 14
size: many
DNA: TGTGCCAGCAGCTTAACAGGGAAGAACACTGAAGCTTTCTTT
CDR3: CASSLTGKNTEAFF

V: TRBV6-4
D: .
J: TRBJ2-7
length: 12
size: many
DNA: TGTGCCAGCAGTTACGGGACCGACGAGCAGTACTTC
CDR3: CASSYGTDEQYF

V: TRBV7-8
D: .
J: TRBJ2-2
length: 17
size: many
DNA: TGTGCCAGCACCACAAGGGGGCTAGCGGTCCCGGCCGGGGAGCTGTTTTTT
CDR3: CASTTRGLAVPAGELFF

V: TRBV5-5
D: .
J: TRBJ2-2
length: 14
size: many
DNA: TGTGCCAGCACCCAGGGGGGGTTCACCGGGGAGCTGTTTTTT
CDR3: CASTQGGFTGELFF

V: TRBV28
D: .
J: TRBJ2-5
length: 12
size: .
DNA: TGTGCCAGCGCGAGGGGCCAAGAGACCCAGTACTTC
CDR3: CASARGQETQYF

V: TRBV5-1
D: .
J: TRBJ2-2
length: 15
size: few
DNA: TGCGCCAGCAGCACGGGACATTTGAACACCGGGGAGCTGTTTTTT
CDR3: CASSTGHLNTGELFF

V: TRBV15
D: .
J: TRBJ2-5
length: 17
size: many
DNA: TGTGCCACCAGCAGAGATATAAGGAAGAAGGTTGGAGAGACCCAGTACTTC
CDR3: CATSRDIRKKVGETQYF

V: TRBV4-1
D: .
J: TRBJ2-2
length: 12
size: many
DNA: TGCGCCAGCAGCCAAGAAGCCGGGGAGCTGTTTTTT
CDR3: CASSQEAGELFF

V: TRBV7-9
D: .
J: TRBJ1-5
length: 17
size: many
DNA: TGTGCCAGCAGCTCAGACCGGGACAAATCGAGCAATCAGCCCCAGCATTTT
CDR3: CASSSDRDKSSNQPQHF

V: TRBV10-1
D: .
J: TRBJ1-5
length: 14
size: many
DNA: TGCGCCAGCAGTGAACGGGGGGCCGGTCAGCCCCAGCATTTT
CDR3: CASSERGAGQPQHF

V: TRBV29-1
D: TRBD1
J: TRBJ2-2
length: 12
size: many
DNA: TGCAGCGTCGGACAGGGAACCGGGGAGCTGTTTTTT
CDR3: CSVGQGTGELFF

V: TRBV12-3/TRBV12-4
D: TRBD2
J: TRBJ2-2
length: 15
size: many
DNA: TGTGCCAGCAGTAGACTAGCGGGAGGCACCGGGGAGCTGTTTTTT
CDR3: CASSRLAGGTGELFF

V: TRBV6-2/TRBV6-3
D: .
J: TRBJ2-7
length: 13
size: .
DNA: TGTCCAGATTCGACCGCGGCCAGACCCGAGCAGTACTTC
CDR3: CPDSTAARPEQYF

V: TRBV28
D: TRBD1
J: TRBJ2-7
length: 15
size: .
DNA: TGTGCCAGCAGTTTGCGGCGGGACAGGGGTGGGGAGCAGTACTTC
CDR3: CASSLRRDRGGEQYF

V: TRBV28
D: .
J: TRBJ2-7
length: 16
size: many
DNA: TGTGCCAGCAGTTTATGGGGCCCAGGGATGGCCTACGAGCAGTACTTC
CDR3: CASSLWGPGMAYEQYF

V: TRBV12-5
D: .
J: TRBJ2-5
length: 15
size: many
DNA: TGTGCTAGTCAGACGGGCAACAGGAGGGAAGAGACCCAGTACTTC
CDR3: CASQTGNRREETQYF

V: TRBV2
D: .
J: TRBJ1-1
length: 11
size: many
DNA: TGTGCCAGCAGTCTTATAGCTGAAGCTTTCTTT
CDR3: CASSLIAEAFF

V: TRBV12-3/TRBV12-4
D: .
J: TRBJ1-2
length: 13
size: many
DNA: TGTGCCAGCAGCTTATTGACAGGCGGTGGCTACACCTTC
CDR3: CASSLLTGGGYTF

V: TRBV6-2/TRBV6-3
D: TRBD1
J: TRBJ1-2
length: 13
size: many
DNA: TGTGCCAGCACTCCGGGACAGGTGCTAGGCTACACCTTC
CDR3: CASTPGQVLGYTF

V: TRBV15
D: .
J: TRBJ2-7
length: 13
size: .
DNA: TGTGCCACCACTGTCCCAGGGGGAGGTGAGCAGTACTTC
CDR3: CATTVPGGGEQYF

V: TRBV6-1
D: .
J: TRBJ1-1
length: 14
size: many
DNA: TGTGCCAGCAATCACGAGGGAATGAACACTGAAGCTTTCTTT
CDR3: CASNHEGMNTEAFF

V: TRBV7-8
D: TRBD1
J: TRBJ2-5
length: 15
size: many
DNA: TGTGCCAGCAGCCCGCGGACAGGGAACGGAGAGACCCAGTACTTC
CDR3: CASSPRTGNGETQYF

V: TRBV28
D: .
J: TRBJ1-1
length: 11
size: .
DNA: TGTGCCAGCAGTGCGGGGCAGGGGGCTTTCTTT
CDR3: CASSAGQGAFF

V: TRBV6-5
D: .
J: TRBJ1-5
length: 13
size: many
DNA: TGTGCCAGCAGTTACGGGGCATCACAGCCCCAGCATTTT
CDR3: CASSYGASQPQHF

V: TRBV6-1
D: TRBD1
J: TRBJ2-7
length: 14
size: many
DNA: TGTGCCAGCAGTGGGTCTCAGGGGGCCTACGAGCAGTACTTC
CDR3: CASSGSQGAYEQYF

V: TRBV28
D: .
J: TRBJ2-5
length: 14
size: many
DNA: TGTGCCAGCAGTTTATCTTATACGAGAGAGACCCAGTACTTC
CDR3: CASSLSYTRETQYF

V: TRBV19
D: .
J: TRBJ2-7
length: 14
size: many
DNA: TGTGCCAGTAGTATAGTTGGAGGAACCTACGGGCAGTACTTC
CDR3: CASSIVGGTYGQYF

V: TRBV12-3/TRBV12-4
D: TRBD2
J: TRBJ2-5
length: 12
size: many
DNA: TGTGCCAGCAGCTGGGGAGGGGAGACCCAGTACTTC
CDR3: CASSWGGETQYF

V: TRBV6-5
D: .
J: TRBJ2-7
length: 13
size: .
DNA: TGTGCCAGCAGTTACCTATATCACAACGAGCAGTACTTC
CDR3: CASSYLYHNEQYF

V: TRBV5-1
D: .
J: TRBJ1-1
length: 13
size: .
DNA: TGCGCCAGCAGCTTGGACAGATACACTGAAGCTTTCTTT
CDR3: CASSLDRYTEAFF

V: TRBV20-1
D: TRBD2
J: TRBJ2-5
length: 15
size: many
DNA: TGCAGTGCTAACCCGGGACTAGCGGCGGAAGAGACCCAGTACTTC
CDR3: CSANPGLAAEETQYF

V: TRBV20-1
D: TRBD2
J: TRBJ2-7
length: 14
size: many
DNA: TGCAGTGCCGGCCGGATAGCGGGAGTCTACGAGCAGTACTTC
CDR3: CSAGRIAGVYEQYF

V: TRBV7-2
D: TRBD1
J: TRBJ1-5
length: 15
size: many
DNA: TGTGCCAGCAGCATACAGGGGCTGGGCAATCAGCCCCAGCATTTT
CDR3: CASSIQGLGNQPQHF

V: TRBV6-2/TRBV6-3
D: .
J: TRBJ2-5
length: 13
size: .
DNA: TGTGCCAGCAGTTACTCCACTCCAGAGACCCAGTACTTC
CDR3: CASSYSTPETQYF

V: TRBV28
D: .
J: TRBJ2-5
length: 17
size: many
DNA: TGTGCCAGCAGTTTCGGGTGGGGGGGCTCCCCCCAAGAGACCCAGTACTTC
CDR3: CASSFGWGGSPQETQYF

V: TRBV28
D: .
J: TRBJ2-7
length: 14
size: many
DNA: TGTGCCAGCAGTTTTCTTATTACCTCCTACGAGCAGTACTTC
CDR3: CASSFLITSYEQYF

V: TRBV11-2
D: .
J: TRBJ1-1
length: 13
size: few
DNA: TGTGCCAGCAGCTTAGAATCGGCAAGCGAAGCTTTCTTT
CDR3: CASSLESASEAFF

V: TRBV14
D: TRBD2
J: TRBJ2-2
length: 17
size: .
DNA: TGTGCCAGCAGCCAAGAAGGAGCGGGAGGGTACACCGGGGAGCTGTTTTTT
CDR3: CASSQEGAGGYTGELFF

V: TRBV2
D: TRBD2
J: TRBJ2-7
length: 16
size: many
DNA: TGTGCCAGCAGTGGGCGGGAGGGGACGCGGTCCTACGAGCAGTACTTC
CDR3: CASSGREGTRSYEQYF

V: TRBV28
D: .
J: TRBJ2-5
length: 13
size: few
DNA: TGTGCCAGCAGTTTTCGGGAGCAAGAGACCCAGTACTTC
CDR3: CASSFREQETQYF

V: TRBV24-1
D: .
J: TRBJ2-5
length: 13
size: .
DNA: TGTGCCACCAGTGATGGCCCTCACGAGACCCAGTACTTC
CDR3: CATSDGPHETQYF

V: TRBV28
D: .
J: TRBJ1-5
length: 16
size: many
DNA: TGTGCCAGCAGTTTTTCCGGGGGGAGTAGCAATCAGCCCCAGCATTTT
CDR3: CASSFSGGSSNQPQHF

V: TRBV6-1
D: .
J: TRBJ1-3
length: 15
size: .
DNA: TGTGCCAGCCAACGCGACAACGCGGGGGGAAACACCATATATTTT
CDR3: CASQRDNAGGNTIYF